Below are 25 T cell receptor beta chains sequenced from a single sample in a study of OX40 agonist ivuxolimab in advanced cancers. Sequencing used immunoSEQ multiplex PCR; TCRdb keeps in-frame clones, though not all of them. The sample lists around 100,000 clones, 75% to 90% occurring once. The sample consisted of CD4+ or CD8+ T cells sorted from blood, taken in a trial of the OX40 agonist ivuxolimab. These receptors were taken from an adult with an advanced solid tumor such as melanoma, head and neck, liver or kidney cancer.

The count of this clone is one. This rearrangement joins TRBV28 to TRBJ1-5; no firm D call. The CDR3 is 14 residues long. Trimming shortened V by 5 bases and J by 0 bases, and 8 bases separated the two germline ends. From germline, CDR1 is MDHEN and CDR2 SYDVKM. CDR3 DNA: TGTGCCAGCAGTAATATTGATAGCAATCAGCCCCAGCATTTT. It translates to CASSNIDSNQPQHF.

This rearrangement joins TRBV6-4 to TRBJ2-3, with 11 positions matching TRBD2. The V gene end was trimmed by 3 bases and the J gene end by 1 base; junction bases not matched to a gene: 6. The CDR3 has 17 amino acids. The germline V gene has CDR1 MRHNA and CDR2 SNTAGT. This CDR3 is CASSELAGVDGTDTQYF. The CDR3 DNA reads TGTGCCAGCAGTGAACTAGCGGGGGTCGATGGCACAGATACGCAGTATTTT.

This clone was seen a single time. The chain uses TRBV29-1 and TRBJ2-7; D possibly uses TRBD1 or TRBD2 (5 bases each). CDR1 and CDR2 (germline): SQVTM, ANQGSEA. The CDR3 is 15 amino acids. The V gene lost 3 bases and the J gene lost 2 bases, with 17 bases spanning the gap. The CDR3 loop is CSVEFEGRTPYEQYF. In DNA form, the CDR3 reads TGCAGCGTTGAGTTCGAGGGACGAACCCCCTACGAGCAGTACTTC.

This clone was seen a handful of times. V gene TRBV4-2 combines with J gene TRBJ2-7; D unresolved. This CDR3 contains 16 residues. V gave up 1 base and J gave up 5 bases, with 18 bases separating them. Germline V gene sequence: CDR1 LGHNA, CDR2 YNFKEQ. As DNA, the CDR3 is TGTGCCAGCAGCCAAGCCTTAGCCGGATCTGAGCACGAGCAGTACTTC. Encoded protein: CASSQALAGSEHEQYF.

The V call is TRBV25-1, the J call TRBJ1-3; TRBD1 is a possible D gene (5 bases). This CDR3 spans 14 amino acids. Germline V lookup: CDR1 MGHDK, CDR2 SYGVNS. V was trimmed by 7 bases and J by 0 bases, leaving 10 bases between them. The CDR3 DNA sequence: TGTGCCAGCACTCGGACAAACTCTGGAAACACCATATATTTT. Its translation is CASTRTNSGNTIYF.

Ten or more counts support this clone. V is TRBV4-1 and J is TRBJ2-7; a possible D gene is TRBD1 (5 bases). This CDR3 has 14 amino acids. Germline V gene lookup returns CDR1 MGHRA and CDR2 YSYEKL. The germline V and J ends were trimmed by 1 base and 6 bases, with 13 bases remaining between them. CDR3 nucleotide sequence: TGCGCCAGCAGCCAAGGGTTCAGGGCCGGCGAGCAGTACTTC. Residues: CASSQGFRAGEQYF.

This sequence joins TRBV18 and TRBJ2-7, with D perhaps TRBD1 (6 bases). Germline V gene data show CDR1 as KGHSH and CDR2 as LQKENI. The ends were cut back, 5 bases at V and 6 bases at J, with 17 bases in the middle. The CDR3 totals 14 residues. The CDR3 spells CASSFQQGKGEQYF. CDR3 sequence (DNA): TGTGCCAGCTCATTCCAACAGGGAAAAGGCGAGCAGTACTTC.

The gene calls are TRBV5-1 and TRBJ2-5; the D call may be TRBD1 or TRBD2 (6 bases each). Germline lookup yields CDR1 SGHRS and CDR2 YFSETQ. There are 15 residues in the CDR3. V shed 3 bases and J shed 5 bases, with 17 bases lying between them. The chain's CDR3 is CASSSGRGRGETQYF. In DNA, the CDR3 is TGCGCCAGCAGCTCAGGCAGGGGCCGGGGGGAGACCCAGTACTTC.

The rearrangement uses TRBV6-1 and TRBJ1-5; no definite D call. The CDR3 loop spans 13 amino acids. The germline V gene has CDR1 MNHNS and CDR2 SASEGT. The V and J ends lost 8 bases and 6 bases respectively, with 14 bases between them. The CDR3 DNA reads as TGTGCCAGCGCGACCGGGCACGGTCAGCCCCAGCATTTT. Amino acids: CASATGHGQPQHF.

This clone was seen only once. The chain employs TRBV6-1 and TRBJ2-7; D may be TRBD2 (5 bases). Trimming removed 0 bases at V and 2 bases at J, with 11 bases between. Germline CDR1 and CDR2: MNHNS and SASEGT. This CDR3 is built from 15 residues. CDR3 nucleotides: TGTGCCAGCAGTGAAGCCGCGGACGGGACCTACGAGCAGTACTTC. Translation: CASSEAADGTYEQYF.

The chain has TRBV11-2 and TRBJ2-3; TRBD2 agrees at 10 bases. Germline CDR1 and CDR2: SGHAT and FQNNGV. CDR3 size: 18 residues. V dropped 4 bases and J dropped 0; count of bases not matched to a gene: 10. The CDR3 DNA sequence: TGTGCCAGCAGCTCCCGGGGAGCGGGGGGGCTTAGCACAGATACGCAGTATTTT. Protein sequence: CASSSRGAGGLSTDTQYF.

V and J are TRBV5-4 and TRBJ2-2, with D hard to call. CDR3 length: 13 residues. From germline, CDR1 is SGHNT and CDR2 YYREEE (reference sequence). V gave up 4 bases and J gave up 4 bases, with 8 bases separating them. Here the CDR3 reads CASSPQPTGELFF. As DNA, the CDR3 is TGTGCCAGCAGCCCCCAACCCACCGGGGAGCTGTTTTTT.

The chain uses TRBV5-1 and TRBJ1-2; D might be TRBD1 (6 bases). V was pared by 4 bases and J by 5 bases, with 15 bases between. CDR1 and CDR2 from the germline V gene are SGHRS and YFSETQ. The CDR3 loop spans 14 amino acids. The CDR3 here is CASSRGQSGYGYTF. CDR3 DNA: TGCGCCAGCAGCCGCGGACAGTCAGGATATGGCTACACCTTC.

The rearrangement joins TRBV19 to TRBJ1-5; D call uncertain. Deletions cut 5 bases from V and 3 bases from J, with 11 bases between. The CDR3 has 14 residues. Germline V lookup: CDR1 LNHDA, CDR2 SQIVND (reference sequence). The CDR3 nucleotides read TGTGCCAGTAGTCGGGGTGGTCCCAATCAGCCCCAGCATTTT. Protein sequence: CASSRGGPNQPQHF. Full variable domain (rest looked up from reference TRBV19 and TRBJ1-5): DGGITQSPKYLFRKEGQNVTLSCEQNLNHDAMYWYRQDPGQGLRLIYYSQIVNDFQKGDIAEGYSVSREKKESFPLTVTSAQKNPTAFYLCASSRGGPNQPQHFGDGTRLSIL.

The CDR3 DNA sequence: TGTGCCAGTAGCCCGACCTACCAAGAGACCCAGTACTTC. Its protein is CASSPTYQETQYF. The chain uses TRBV19 and TRBJ2-5; D not resolved. The CDR3 runs 13 residues. V lost 6 bases, J lost 0 bases, and 8 bases lay in between. CDR1 LNHDA and CDR2 SQIVND come from the germline V gene (reference sequence). The whole variable domain, remainder taken from reference TRBV19 and TRBJ2-5, is DGGITQSPKYLFRKEGQNVTLSCEQNLNHDAMYWYRQDPGQGLRLIYYSQIVNDFQKGDIAEGYSVSREKKESFPLTVTSAQKNPTAFYLCASSPTYQETQYFGPGTRLLVL.

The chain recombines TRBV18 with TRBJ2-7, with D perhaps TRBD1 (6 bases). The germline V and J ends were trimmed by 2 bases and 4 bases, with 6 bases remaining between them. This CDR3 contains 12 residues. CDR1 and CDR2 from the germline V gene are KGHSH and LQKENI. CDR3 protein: CASSPTGYEQYF. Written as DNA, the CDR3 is TGTGCCAGCTCACCAACAGGGTACGAGCAGTACTTC.

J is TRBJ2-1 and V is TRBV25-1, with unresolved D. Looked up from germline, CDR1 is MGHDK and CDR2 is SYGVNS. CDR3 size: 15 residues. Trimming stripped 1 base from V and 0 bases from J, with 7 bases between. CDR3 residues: CASSESGYSYNEQFF. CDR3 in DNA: TGTGCCAGCAGTGAATCCGGGTACTCCTACAATGAGCAGTTCTTC.

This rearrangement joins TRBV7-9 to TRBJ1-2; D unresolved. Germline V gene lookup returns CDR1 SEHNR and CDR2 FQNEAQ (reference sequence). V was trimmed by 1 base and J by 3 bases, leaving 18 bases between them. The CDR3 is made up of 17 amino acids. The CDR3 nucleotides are TGTGCCAGCAGCTTAGTGGGTCAGCCCTCCGAACACTATGGCTACACCTTC. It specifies CASSLVGQPSEHYGYTF.

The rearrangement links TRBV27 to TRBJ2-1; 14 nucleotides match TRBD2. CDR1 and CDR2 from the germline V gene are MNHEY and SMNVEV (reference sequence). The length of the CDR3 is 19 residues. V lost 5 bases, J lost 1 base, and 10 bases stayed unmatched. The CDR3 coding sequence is TGTGCCAGCAGTCTCCGACTAGCGGGGGGGCTCCGGTCCTACAATGAGCAGTTCTTC. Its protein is CASSLRLAGGLRSYNEQFF.

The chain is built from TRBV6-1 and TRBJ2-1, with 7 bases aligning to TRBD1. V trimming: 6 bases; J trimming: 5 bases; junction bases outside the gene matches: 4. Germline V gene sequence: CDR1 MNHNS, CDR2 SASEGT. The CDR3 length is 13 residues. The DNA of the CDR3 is TGTGCCAGCAGCCGGGACAGAAACAATGAGCAGTTCTTC. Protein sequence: CASSRDRNNEQFF.

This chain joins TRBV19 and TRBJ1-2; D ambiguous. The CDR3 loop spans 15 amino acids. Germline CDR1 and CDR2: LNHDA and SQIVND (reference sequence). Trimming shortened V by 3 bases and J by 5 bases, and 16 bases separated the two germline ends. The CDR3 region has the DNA TGTGCCAGTAGTATTATAGGAGGTGCGGGGTATGGCTACACCTTC. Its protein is CASSIIGGAGYGYTF.

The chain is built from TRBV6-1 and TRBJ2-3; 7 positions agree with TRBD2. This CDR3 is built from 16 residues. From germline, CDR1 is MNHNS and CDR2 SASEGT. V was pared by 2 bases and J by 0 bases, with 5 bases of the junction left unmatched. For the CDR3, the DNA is TGTGCCAGCAGTGAAAGGTGGGGGGGAAGCACAGATACGCAGTATTTT. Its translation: CASSERWGGSTDTQYF.

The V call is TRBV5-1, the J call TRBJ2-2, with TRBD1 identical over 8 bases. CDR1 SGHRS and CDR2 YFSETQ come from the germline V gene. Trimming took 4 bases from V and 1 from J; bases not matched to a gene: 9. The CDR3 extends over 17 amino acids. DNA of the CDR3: TGCGCCAGCAGCAAGCGGAGAGGGACAGGGAACACCGGGGAGCTGTTTTTT. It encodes CASSKRRGTGNTGELFF.

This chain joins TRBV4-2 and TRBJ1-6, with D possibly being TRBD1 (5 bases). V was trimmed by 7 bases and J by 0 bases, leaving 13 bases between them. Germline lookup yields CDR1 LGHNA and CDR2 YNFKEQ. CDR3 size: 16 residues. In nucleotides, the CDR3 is TGTGCCAGCAAACTCGGGGGGACCTCCTATAATTCACCCCTCCACTTT. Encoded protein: CASKLGGTSYNSPLHF.

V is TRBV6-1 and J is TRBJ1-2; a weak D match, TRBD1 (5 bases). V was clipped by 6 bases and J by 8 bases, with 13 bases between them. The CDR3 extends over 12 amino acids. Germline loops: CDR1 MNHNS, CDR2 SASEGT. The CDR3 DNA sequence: TGTGCCAGCAGCGAACCAGGGTGGGGCTACACCTTC. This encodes CASSEPGWGYTF.